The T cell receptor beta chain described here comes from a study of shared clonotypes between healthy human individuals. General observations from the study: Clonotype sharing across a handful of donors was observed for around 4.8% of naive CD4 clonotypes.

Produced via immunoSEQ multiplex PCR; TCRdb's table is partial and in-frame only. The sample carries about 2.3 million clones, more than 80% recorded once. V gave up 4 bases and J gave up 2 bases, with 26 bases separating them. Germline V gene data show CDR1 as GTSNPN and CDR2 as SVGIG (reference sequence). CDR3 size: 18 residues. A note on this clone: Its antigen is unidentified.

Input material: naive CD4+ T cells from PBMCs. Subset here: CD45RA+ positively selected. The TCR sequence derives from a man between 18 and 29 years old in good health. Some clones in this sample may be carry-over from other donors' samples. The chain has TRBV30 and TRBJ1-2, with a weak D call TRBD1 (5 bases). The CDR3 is CAWTVRGAGSRLNYGYTF. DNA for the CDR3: TGTGCCTGGACCGTTAGGGGCGCTGGGTCGCGTCTGAACTATGGCTACACCTTC.